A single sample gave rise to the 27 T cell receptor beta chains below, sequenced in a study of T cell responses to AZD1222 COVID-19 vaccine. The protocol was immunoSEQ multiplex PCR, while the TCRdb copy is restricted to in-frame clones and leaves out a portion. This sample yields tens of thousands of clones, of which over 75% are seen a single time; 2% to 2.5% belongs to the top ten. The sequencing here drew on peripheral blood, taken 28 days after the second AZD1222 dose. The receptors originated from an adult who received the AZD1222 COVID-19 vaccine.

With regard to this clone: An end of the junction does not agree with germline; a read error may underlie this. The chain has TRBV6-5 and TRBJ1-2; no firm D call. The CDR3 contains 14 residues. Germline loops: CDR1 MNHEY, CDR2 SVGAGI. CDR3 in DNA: TGTGCCAGCAGTCACTCATGGGAGAACTATGGCTACACCTTC. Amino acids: CASSHSWENYGYTF.

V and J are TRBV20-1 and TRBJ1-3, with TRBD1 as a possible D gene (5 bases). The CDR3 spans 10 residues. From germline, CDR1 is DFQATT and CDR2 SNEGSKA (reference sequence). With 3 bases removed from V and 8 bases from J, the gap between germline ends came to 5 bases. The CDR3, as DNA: TGCAGTGCTAGGGGGGACACCATATATTTT. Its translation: CSARGDTIYF.

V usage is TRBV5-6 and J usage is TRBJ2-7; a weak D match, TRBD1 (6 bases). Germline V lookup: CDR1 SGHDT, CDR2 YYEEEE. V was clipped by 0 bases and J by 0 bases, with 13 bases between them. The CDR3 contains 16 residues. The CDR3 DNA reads TGTGCCAGCAGCTTGGTTGGGACACTCAGCTCCTACGAGCAGTACTTC. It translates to CASSLVGTLSSYEQYF.

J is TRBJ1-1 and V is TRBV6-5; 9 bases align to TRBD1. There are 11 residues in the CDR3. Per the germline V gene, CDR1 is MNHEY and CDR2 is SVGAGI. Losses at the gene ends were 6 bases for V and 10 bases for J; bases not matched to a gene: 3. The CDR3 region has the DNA TGTGCCAGCAGGGACAGGGGTGGAGCTTTCTTT. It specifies CASRDRGGAFF.

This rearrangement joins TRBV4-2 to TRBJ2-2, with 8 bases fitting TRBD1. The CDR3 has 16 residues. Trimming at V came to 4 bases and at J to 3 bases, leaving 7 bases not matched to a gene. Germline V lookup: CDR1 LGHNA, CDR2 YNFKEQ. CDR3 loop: CASSPSGQVDTGELFF. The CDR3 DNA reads TGTGCCAGCAGCCCCTCGGGACAGGTGGACACCGGGGAGCTGTTTTTT.

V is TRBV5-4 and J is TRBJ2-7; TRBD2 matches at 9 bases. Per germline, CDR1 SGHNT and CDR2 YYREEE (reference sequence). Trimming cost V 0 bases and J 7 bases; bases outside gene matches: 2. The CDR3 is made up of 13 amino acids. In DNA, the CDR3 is TGTGCCAGCAGCTTGGGAGGACTAGCGGAGCAGTACTTC. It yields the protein CASSLGGLAEQYF.

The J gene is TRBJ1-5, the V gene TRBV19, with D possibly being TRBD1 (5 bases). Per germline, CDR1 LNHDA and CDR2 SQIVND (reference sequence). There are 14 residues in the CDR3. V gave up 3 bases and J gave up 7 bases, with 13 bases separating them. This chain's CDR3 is CASSIGGKGQPQHF. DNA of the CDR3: TGTGCCAGTAGTATTGGGGGGAAGGGACAGCCCCAGCATTTT.

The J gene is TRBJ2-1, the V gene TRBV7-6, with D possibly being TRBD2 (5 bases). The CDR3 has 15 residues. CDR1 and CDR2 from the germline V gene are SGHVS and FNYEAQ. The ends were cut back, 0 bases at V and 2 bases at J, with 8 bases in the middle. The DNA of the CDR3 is TGTGCCAGCAGCTTAGCGGGAGTCACCTACAATGAGCAGTTCTTC. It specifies CASSLAGVTYNEQFF.

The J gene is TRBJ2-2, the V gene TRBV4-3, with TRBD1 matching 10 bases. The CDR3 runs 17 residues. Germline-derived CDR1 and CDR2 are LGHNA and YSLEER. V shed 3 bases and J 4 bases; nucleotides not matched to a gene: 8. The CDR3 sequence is CASSHHSGTGATGELFF. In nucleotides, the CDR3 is TGCGCCAGCAGCCATCATTCCGGGACAGGGGCCACCGGGGAGCTGTTTTTT.

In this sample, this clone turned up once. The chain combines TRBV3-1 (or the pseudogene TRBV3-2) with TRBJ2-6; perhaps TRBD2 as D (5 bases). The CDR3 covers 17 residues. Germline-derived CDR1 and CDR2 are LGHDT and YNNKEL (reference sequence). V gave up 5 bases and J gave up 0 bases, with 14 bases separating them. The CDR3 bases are TGTGCCAGCAGCTACGAAGGGAGCCCCTCTGGGGCCAACGTCCTGACTTTC. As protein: CASSYEGSPSGANVLTF.

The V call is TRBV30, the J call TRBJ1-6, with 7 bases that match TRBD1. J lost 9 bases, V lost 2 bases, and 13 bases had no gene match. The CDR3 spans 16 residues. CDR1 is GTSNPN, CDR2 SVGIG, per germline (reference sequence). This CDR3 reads CAWSSRGTVFSSPLHF. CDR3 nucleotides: TGTGCCTGGAGTTCCCGCGGGACAGTCTTCAGTTCACCCCTCCACTTT.

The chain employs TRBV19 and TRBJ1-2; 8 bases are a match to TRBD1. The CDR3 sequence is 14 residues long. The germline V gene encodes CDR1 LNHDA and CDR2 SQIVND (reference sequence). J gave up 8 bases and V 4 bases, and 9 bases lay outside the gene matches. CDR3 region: CASSTPGGFWGYTF. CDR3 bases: TGTGCCAGTAGTACCCCAGGGGGCTTCTGGGGCTACACCTTC.

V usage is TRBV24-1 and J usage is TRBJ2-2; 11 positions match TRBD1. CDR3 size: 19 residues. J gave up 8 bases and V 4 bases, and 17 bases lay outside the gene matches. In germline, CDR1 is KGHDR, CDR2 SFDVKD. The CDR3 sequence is CATSDSGTGGYYGSGELFF. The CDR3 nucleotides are TGTGCCACCAGTGACTCCGGGACAGGGGGTTATTATGGTTCGGGGGAGCTGTTTTTT.

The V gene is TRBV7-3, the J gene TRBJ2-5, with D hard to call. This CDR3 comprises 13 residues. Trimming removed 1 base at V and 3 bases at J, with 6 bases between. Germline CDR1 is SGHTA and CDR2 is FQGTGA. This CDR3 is CASSLNGKETQYF. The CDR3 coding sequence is TGTGCCAGCAGCTTAAACGGTAAAGAGACCCAGTACTTC. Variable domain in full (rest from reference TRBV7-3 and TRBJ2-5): GAGVSQTPSNKVTEKGKYVELRCDPISGHTALYWYRQSLGQGPEFLIYFQGTGAADDSGLPNDRFFAVRPEGSVSTLKIQRTERGDSAVYLCASSLNGKETQYFGPGTRLLVL.

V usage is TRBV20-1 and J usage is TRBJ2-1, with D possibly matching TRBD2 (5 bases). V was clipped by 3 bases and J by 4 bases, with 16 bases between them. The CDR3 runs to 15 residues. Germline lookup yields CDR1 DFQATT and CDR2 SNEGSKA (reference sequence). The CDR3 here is CSASSRWERYNEQFF. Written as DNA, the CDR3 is TGCAGTGCTAGTTCCAGGTGGGAGAGGTACAATGAGCAGTTCTTC.

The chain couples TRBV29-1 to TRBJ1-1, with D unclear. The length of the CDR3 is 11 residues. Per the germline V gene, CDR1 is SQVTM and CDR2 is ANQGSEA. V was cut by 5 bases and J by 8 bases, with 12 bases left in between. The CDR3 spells CSVSLREEAFF. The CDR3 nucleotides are TGCAGCGTTTCCCTGAGGGAAGAAGCTTTCTTT. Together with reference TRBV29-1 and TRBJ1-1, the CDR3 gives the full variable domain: SAVISQKPSRDICQRGTSLTIQCQVDSQVTMMFWYRQQPGQSLTLIATANQGSEATYESGFVIDKFPISRPNLTFSTLTVSNMSPEDSSIYLCSVSLREEAFFGQGTRLTVV.

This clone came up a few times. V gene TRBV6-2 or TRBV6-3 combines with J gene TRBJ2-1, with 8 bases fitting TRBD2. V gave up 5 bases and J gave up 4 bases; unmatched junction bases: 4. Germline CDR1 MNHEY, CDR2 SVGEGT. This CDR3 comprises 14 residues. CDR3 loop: CASSPTSEYNEQFF. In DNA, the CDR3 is TGTGCCAGCAGTCCGACTAGCGAGTACAATGAGCAGTTCTTC.

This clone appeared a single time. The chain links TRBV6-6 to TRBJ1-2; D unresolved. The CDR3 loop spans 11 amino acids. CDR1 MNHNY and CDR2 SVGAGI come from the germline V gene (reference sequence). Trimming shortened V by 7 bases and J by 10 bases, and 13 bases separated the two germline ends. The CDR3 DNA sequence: TGTGCCAGCACGATCGGGCGGGTCTACACCTTC. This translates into CASTIGRVYTF.

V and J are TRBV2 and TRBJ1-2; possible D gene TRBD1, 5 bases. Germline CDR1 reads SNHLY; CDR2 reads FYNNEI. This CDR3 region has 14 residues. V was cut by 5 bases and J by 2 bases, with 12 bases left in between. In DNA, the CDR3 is TGTGCCAGCAGTCAGGGAGAGTGGAACTATGGCTACACCTTC. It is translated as CASSQGEWNYGYTF.

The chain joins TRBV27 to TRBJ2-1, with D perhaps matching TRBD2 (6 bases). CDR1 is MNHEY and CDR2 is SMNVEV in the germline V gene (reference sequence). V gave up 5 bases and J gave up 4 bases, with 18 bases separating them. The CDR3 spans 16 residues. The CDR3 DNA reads TGTGCCAGCAGTCCCCAGGCGGGACCTCTTTACAATGAGCAGTTCTTC. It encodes CASSPQAGPLYNEQFF.

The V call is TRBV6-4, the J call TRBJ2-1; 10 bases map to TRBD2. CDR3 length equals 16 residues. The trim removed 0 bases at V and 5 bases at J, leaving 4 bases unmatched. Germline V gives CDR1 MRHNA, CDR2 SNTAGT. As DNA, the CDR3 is TGTGCCAGCAGTGACTCAAGCGGGGGGGACGACAATGAGCAGTTCTTC. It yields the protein CASSDSSGGDDNEQFF.

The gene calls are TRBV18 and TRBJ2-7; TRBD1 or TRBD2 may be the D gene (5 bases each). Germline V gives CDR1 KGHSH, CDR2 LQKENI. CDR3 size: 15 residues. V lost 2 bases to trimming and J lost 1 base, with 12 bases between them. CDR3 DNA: TGTGCCAGCTCACCAGGGACGGCTATTTCCTACGAGCAGTACTTC. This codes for CASSPGTAISYEQYF.

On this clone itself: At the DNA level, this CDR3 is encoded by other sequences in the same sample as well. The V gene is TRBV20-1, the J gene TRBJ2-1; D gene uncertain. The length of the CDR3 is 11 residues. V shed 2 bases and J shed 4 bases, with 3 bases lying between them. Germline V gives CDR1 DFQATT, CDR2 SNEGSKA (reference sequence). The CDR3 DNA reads TGCAGTGCTAGAACTTACAATGAGCAGTTCTTC. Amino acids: CSARTYNEQFF.

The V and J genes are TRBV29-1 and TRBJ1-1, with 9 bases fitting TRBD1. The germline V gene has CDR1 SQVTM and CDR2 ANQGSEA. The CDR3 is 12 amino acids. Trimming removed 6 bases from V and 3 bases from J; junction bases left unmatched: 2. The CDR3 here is CSVRQGDTEAFF. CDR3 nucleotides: TGCAGCGTGAGACAGGGGGACACTGAAGCTTTCTTT.

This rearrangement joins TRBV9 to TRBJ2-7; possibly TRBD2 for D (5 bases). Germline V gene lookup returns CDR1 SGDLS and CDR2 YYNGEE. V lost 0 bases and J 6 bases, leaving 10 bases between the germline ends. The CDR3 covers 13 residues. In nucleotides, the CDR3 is TGTGCCAGCAGCGTAGACGGGATCTCCGAGCAGTACTTC. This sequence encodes CASSVDGISEQYF.

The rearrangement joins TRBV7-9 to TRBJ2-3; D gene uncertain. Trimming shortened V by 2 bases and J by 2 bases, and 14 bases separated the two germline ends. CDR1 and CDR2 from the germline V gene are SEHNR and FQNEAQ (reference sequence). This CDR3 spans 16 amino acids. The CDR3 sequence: CASSLFSARPTDTQYF. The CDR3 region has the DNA TGTGCCAGCAGCTTATTTTCTGCACGCCCCACAGATACGCAGTATTTT. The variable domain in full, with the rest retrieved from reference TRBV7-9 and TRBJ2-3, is DTGVSQNPRHKITKRGQNVTFRCDPISEHNRLYWYRQTLGQGPEFLTYFQNEAQLEKSRLLSDRFSAERPKGSFSTLEIQRTEQGDSAMYLCASSLFSARPTDTQYFGPGTRLTVL.

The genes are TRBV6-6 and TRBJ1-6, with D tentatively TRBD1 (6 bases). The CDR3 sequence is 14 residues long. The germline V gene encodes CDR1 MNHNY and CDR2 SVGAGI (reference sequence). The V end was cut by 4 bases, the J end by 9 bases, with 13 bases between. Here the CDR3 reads CASSSDSLTSPLHF. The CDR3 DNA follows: TGTGCCAGCAGTTCGGACAGCCTTACTTCACCCCTCCACTTT.